This TCR beta chain stems from a study of control samples from healthy donors and cancer patients. This table comes from immunoSEQ multiplex PCR, and its TCRdb copy is limited to in-frame clones, with some not included. In the table there are roughly 130,000 clones, roughly 91% of which are singletons. The TCR originated in a man aged 50-60 years with head and neck cancer. Sequenced input: PBMCs.

The CDR3 loop is CASSPSRQRGPKETQYF. As DNA, the CDR3 is TGTGCCAGCAGCCCATCCCGGCAGCGGGGGCCAAAAGAGACCCAGTACTTC. The chain links TRBV7-6 to TRBJ2-5; 8 positions match TRBD2. Germline V gives CDR1 SGHVS, CDR2 FNYEAQ. With V trimmed by 5 bases and J by 3 bases, 14 bases remained unmatched. The CDR3 totals 17 residues.